Below, 28 T cell receptor beta chains from the same sample are listed, as sequenced in a study of shared clonotypes between healthy human individuals. The data were produced by immunoSEQ multiplex PCR, yet TCRdb's version contains in-frame clones alone and is incomplete. Of 450,000 to 500,000 clones detected, over 75% appear once; the ten largest clones hold 10% to 15%. The sample was PBMCs. The source is a woman aged 40 to 50 in good health. Some clones in this sample may be carry-over from other donors' samples.

This clone came up a few times. V and J are TRBV5-6 and TRBJ2-3; D might be TRBD2 (6 bases). Trimming cost V 3 bases and J 4 bases, with 12 bases left between them. The length of the CDR3 is 14 residues. Germline CDR1 and CDR2: SGHDT and YYEEEE. The DNA for the CDR3 is TGTGCCAGCAGCTACGGACTAATGGCAGATACGCAGTATTTT. Translating it yields CASSYGLMADTQYF.

This clone showed up just a few times. The chain links TRBV27 to TRBJ2-7, with D perhaps TRBD1 or TRBD2 (6 bases each). Germline lookup yields CDR1 MNHEY and CDR2 SMNVEV (reference sequence). This CDR3 is built from 14 residues. Trimming pared 3 bases from V and 7 bases from J, leaving 16 bases between. The CDR3 loop is CASSFLGGRGEQYF. As DNA, the CDR3 is TGTGCCAGCAGTTTTTTGGGGGGCAGGGGTGAGCAGTACTTC.

The J gene is TRBJ2-7, the V gene TRBV18; 9 nucleotides align to TRBD1. V gave up 5 bases and J gave up 4 bases; unmatched junction bases: 6. Germline V CDR1 and CDR2: KGHSH, LQKENI. The CDR3 extends over 14 amino acids. Written as DNA, the CDR3 is TGTGCCAGCTCATCCACAGGGGGCTCATACGAGCAGTACTTC. Translated, it gives CASSSTGGSYEQYF.

CDR3 region: CASSPERGWQPQHF. The CDR3 region has the DNA TGTGCCAGCAGCCCCGAGCGGGGCTGGCAGCCCCAGCATTTT. V is TRBV6-5 and J is TRBJ1-5; D perhaps matches TRBD1 (5 bases). Germline lookup yields CDR1 MNHEY and CDR2 SVGAGI. Trimming pared 6 bases from V and 7 bases from J, leaving 16 bases between. This CDR3 region has 14 residues.

This clone was seen a handful of times. V gene TRBV27 combines with J gene TRBJ2-7, with D possibly being TRBD2 (6 bases). Germline V gene data show CDR1 as MNHEY and CDR2 as SMNVEV (reference sequence). CDR3 length equals 13 residues. Trimming left V 3 bases short and J 7 bases short, with 13 bases between. The CDR3 region has the DNA TGTGCCAGCAGTTTGGGGCGGCGGGAAGAGCAGTACTTC. Protein sequence: CASSLGRREEQYF.

The rearrangement uses TRBV29-1 and TRBJ2-2; D is uncertain. CDR3 length: 11 amino acids. V was trimmed by 7 bases and J by 6 bases, leaving 9 bases between them. The germline V gene has CDR1 SQVTM and CDR2 ANQGSEA. The CDR3 nucleotides read TGCAGCGGGACCAATTCCGGGGAGCTGTTTTTT. This sequence encodes CSGTNSGELFF.

To note about this clone: This likely traces to a read error, being one base from a far larger clone. This same CDR3 is encoded by further DNA sequences in the sample. The CDR3: CASRSRSSYNEQFF. The CDR3 nucleotides read TGTGCTAGCAGGTCGAGGAGCTCCTACAATGAGCAGTTCTTC. This chain connects TRBV28 to TRBJ2-1; no definite D call. The CDR3 is made up of 14 amino acids. CDR1 and CDR2 from the germline V gene are MDHEN and SYDVKM. The full variable domain, with the rest looked up from reference TRBV28 and TRBJ2-1, is DVKVTQSSRYLVKRTGEKVFLECVQDMDHENMFWYRQDPGLGLRLIYFSYDVKMKEKGDIPEGYSVSREKKERFSLILESASTNQTSMYLCASRSRSSYNEQFFGPGTRLTVL.

With respect to this clone: A single base is all that separates this from a far larger clone, so a read error is likely. The sample has other DNA sequences that encode this CDR3 too. V gene TRBV4-3 combines with J gene TRBJ2-7, with D tentatively TRBD1 (5 bases). The germline gives CDR1 LGHNA, CDR2 YSLEER. The CDR3 extends over 13 amino acids. CDR3 loop: CASSQDWGVEQYF. The CDR3 DNA follows: TGCGCCAGTAGCCAAGATTGGGGCGTCGAGCAGTACTTC.

The CDR3 DNA reads TGTGCCAGCAGCCCACGACTAGATACCTACGAGCAGTACTTC. This sequence encodes CASSPRLDTYEQYF. The chain couples TRBV5-4 to TRBJ2-7; a weak D match, TRBD2 (6 bases). The CDR3 is made up of 14 amino acids. V shed 4 bases and J shed 2 bases, with 13 bases lying between them. Per the germline V gene, CDR1 is SGHNT and CDR2 is YYREEE (reference sequence). Filled out from reference TRBV5-4 and TRBJ2-7, the complete variable domain reads ETGVTQSPTHLIKTRGQQVTLRCSSQSGHNTVSWYQQALGQGPQFIFQYYREEENGRGNFPPRFSGLQFPNYSSELNVNALELDDSALYLCASSPRLDTYEQYFGPGTRLTVT.

The J gene is TRBJ2-1, the V gene TRBV7-3, with D possibly matching TRBD2 (5 bases). The germline V and J ends were trimmed by 1 base and 5 bases, with 12 bases remaining between them. The CDR3 spans 15 residues. The germline V gene encodes CDR1 SGHTA and CDR2 FQGTGA. The CDR3 spells CASSLIRGSNNEQFF. The DNA of the CDR3 is TGTGCCAGCAGCTTAATTCGGGGATCGAACAATGAGCAGTTCTTC.

This sequence joins TRBV19 and TRBJ2-3; a possible D gene is TRBD2 (6 bases). The CDR3 sequence is 13 residues long. V lost 4 bases and J lost 8, with 13 bases in between. Looked up from germline, CDR1 is LNHDA and CDR2 is SQIVND (reference sequence). The CDR3 DNA reads TGTGCCAGTAGTACCGGAGGGCCGGGTACGCAGTATTTT. This encodes CASSTGGPGTQYF.

The CDR3: CASSVSSGSSYEQYF. The CDR3 DNA follows: TGTGCCAGCAGTGTCAGTAGCGGGAGCTCCTACGAGCAGTACTTC. This rearrangement joins TRBV6-1 to TRBJ2-7; 9 bases align to TRBD2. J lost 0 bases, V lost 4 bases, and 4 bases had no gene match. The germline gives CDR1 MNHNS, CDR2 SASEGT. The CDR3 is 15 amino acids.

This clone has at least ten counts. At the DNA level, this CDR3 is encoded by other sequences in the same sample as well. The chain couples TRBV11-2 to TRBJ2-1; no clear D gene. The CDR3 contains 11 residues. The germline CDR1 and CDR2 sequences are SGHAT and FQNNGV. The V and J ends lost 5 bases and 6 bases respectively, with 5 bases between them. The CDR3 sequence: CASSQFNEQFF. DNA of the CDR3: TGTGCCAGCAGCCAATTCAATGAGCAGTTCTTC.

The rearrangement joins TRBV11-2 to TRBJ2-3; weak D call: TRBD2 (5 bases). Germline values: CDR1 SGHAT, CDR2 FQNNGV. V was shortened by 3 bases and J by 11 bases, with 15 bases between the two germline ends. The CDR3 covers 13 residues. CDR3 sequence (DNA): TGTGCCAGCAGCTTCCTTGACGGACTTAGGCAGTATTTT. Translating gives CASSFLDGLRQYF.

At least ten counts were recorded for this clone. The genes are TRBV6-6 and TRBJ2-7; 9 positions agree with TRBD1. The CDR3 consists of 14 residues. V lost 6 bases to trimming and J lost 3 bases; unmatched junction nucleotides: 6. Germline V gene data show CDR1 as MNHNY and CDR2 as SVGAGI (reference sequence). The CDR3 region is CASRPGTGFYEQYF. CDR3 in DNA: TGTGCCAGCAGGCCCGGGACAGGGTTCTACGAGCAGTACTTC.

V and J are TRBV6-5 and TRBJ2-1; TRBD2 aligns across 11 bases. Germline CDR1 and CDR2: MNHEY and SVGAGI. Losses at the gene ends were 6 bases for V and 5 bases for J; bases not matched to a gene: 0. CDR3 length: 13 amino acids. In DNA form, the CDR3 reads TGTGCCAGCAGACTAGCGGGAGACAATGAGCAGTTCTTC. Translation: CASRLAGDNEQFF.

The V and J genes are TRBV6-5 and TRBJ2-6; D is tentatively TRBD1 or TRBD2 (5 bases each). CDR1 and CDR2 (germline): MNHEY, SVGAGI. V lost 2 bases and J 2 bases, leaving 7 bases between the germline ends. This CDR3 has 15 residues. The CDR3 loop reads CASSYRGAGANVLTF. CDR3 nucleotide sequence: TGTGCCAGCAGTTACAGAGGGGCTGGGGCCAACGTCCTGACTTTC.

The chain combines TRBV6-5 with TRBJ2-3; possible D gene TRBD2, 5 bases. Between the trimmed V and J ends, which lost 8 bases and 6 bases, there was a span of 15 bases. Germline V lookup: CDR1 MNHEY, CDR2 SVGAGI. This CDR3 contains 13 residues. The CDR3 DNA reads as TGTGCCAGCCGGGGATCGGCTACGGATACGCAGTATTTT. This sequence encodes CASRGSATDTQYF.

The chain employs TRBV2 and TRBJ1-2; no clear D gene. The germline gives CDR1 SNHLY, CDR2 FYNNEI. The CDR3 length is 11 residues. The V end lost 4 bases, the J end lost 3 bases, and 3 bases lay between the germline ends. The CDR3 sequence: CASSGYYGYTF. In nucleotides, the CDR3 is TGTGCCAGCAGTGGGTACTATGGCTACACCTTC.

V and J are TRBV9 and TRBJ2-1; maybe TRBD1 (6 bases). Trimming left V 4 bases short and J 8 bases short, with 22 bases between. The CDR3 extends over 16 amino acids. The germline CDR1 and CDR2 sequences are SGDLS and YYNGEE. The CDR3 bases are TGTGCCAGCAGCCTACGAGGGGCAGGGGTTGCCCATGAGCAGTTCTTC. Translating it yields CASSLRGAGVAHEQFF.

This clone was seen a single time. The chain employs TRBV29-1 and TRBJ2-5; D may be TRBD2 (5 bases). The CDR3 is 14 amino acids. The germline V gene has CDR1 SQVTM and CDR2 ANQGSEA. Trimming removed 0 bases at V and 2 bases at J, with 10 bases between. In DNA, the CDR3 is TGCAGCGTTGAAGAGGCTAGCCGGCAAGAGACCCAGTACTTC. Its protein is CSVEEASRQETQYF.

The sample holds many counts of this clone. The CDR3 loop is CASSSGAQALQETQYF. The DNA for the CDR3 is TGCGCCAGCAGCTCGGGGGCCCAGGCCCTCCAAGAGACCCAGTACTTC. The J gene is TRBJ2-5, the V gene TRBV5-1; D may match TRBD1 or TRBD2 (6 bases each). The germline V gene encodes CDR1 SGHRS and CDR2 YFSETQ. Deletions cut 3 bases from V and 1 base from J, with 16 bases between. CDR3 length equals 16 residues.

DNA for the CDR3: TGCAGCGTTGCCCTTACACGGGCCTCCAGTGAGCAGTTCTTC. The encoded protein is CSVALTRASSEQFF. The chain couples TRBV29-1 to TRBJ2-1; D unclear. The CDR3 extends over 14 amino acids. The ends were cut back, 4 bases at V and 9 bases at J, with 19 bases in the middle. CDR1 and CDR2 from the germline V gene are SQVTM and ANQGSEA.

This clone was seen ten or more times. The chain joins TRBV25-1 to TRBJ2-7; D ambiguous. This CDR3 is 13 amino acids long. With 3 bases removed from V and 5 bases from J, the gap between germline ends came to 11 bases. CDR1 MGHDK and CDR2 SYGVNS come from the germline V gene. The CDR3 loop is CASSDRAVNEQYF. The CDR3 DNA reads as TGTGCCAGCAGTGATCGGGCGGTCAACGAGCAGTACTTC.

Of note for this clone: A read error is likely here: a far larger clone is one base away. As the CDR3 is not closed by the conserved phenylalanine or tryptophan, this likely results from a read error. This sequence joins TRBV6-1 and TRBJ2-7; D call uncertain. Germline CDR1 reads MNHNS; CDR2 reads SASEGT. This CDR3 has 13 residues. In DNA, the CDR3 is TGTGTCTCAGCAGTGATTGGGCGCTACGAGCAGTACCTC. Translated: CVSAVIGRYEQYL.

The chain carries TRBV27 and TRBJ1-1, with D possibly being TRBD1 (6 bases). The CDR3 is 12 residues long. Deletions cut 2 bases from V and 9 bases from J, with 10 bases between. Germline CDR1 reads MNHEY; CDR2 reads SMNVEV (reference sequence). The CDR3 spells CASSLGGRQAFF. DNA for the CDR3: TGTGCCAGCAGTTTAGGGGGGCGCCAAGCTTTCTTT.

The CDR3 DNA follows: TGTGCCAGCAGCCAGTCGGGCCTGACAGGGGGGAGCACCGGGGAGCTGTTTTTT. Encoded protein: CASSQSGLTGGSTGELFF. This chain uses TRBV4-2 with TRBJ2-2; the match to TRBD1 covers 9 bases. The V segment lost 3 bases and the J segment 4 bases; nucleotides outside the gene matches: 12. There are 18 residues in the CDR3. Germline V gene data show CDR1 as LGHNA and CDR2 as YNFKEQ.

The chain links TRBV10-3 to TRBJ2-2, with D possibly TRBD2 on 6 matching bases. Germline CDR1 is ENHRY and CDR2 is SYGVKD. The CDR3 contains 13 residues. V lost 10 bases, J lost 7 bases, and 16 bases lay in between. The CDR3 DNA follows: TGTGCCACCACTAGCAGCGATGGCGGGGAGCTGTTTTTT. This codes for CATTSSDGGELFF.